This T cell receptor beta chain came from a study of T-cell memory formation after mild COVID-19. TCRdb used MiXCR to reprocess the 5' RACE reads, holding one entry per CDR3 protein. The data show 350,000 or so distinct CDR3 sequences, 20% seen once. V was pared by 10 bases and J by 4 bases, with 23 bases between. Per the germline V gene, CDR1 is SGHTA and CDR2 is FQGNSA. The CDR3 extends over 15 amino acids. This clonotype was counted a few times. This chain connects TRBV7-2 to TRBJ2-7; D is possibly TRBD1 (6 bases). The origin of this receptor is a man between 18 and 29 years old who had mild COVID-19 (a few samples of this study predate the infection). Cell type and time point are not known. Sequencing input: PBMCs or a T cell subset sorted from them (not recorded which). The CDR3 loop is CATSHRTEHIYEQYF. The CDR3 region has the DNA TGTGCCACATCCCACAGGACAGAACACATTTACGAGCAGTACTTC.